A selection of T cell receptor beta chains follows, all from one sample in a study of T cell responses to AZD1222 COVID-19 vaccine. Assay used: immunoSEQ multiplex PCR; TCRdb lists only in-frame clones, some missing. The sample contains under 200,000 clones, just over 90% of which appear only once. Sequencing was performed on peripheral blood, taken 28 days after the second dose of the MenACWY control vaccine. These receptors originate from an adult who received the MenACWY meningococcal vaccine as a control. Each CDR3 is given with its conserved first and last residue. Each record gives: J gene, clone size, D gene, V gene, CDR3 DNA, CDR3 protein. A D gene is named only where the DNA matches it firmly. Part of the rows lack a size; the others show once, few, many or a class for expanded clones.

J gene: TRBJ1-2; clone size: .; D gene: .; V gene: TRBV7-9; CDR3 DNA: TGTGCCAGCAGCTTAGAGGCGAACTATGGCTACACCTTC; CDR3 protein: CASSLEANYGYTF
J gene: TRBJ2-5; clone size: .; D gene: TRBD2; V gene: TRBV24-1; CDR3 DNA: TGTGCCACCAGTGATTCCCTAGCGGGAGATTGGAGATCAGAAGAGACCCAGTACTTC; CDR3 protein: CATSDSLAGDWRSEETQYF
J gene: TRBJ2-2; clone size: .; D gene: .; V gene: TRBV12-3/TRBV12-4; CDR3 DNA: TGTGCCAGCAGTTTAAAGGGGGATGGGGAGCTGTTTTTT; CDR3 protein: CASSLKGDGELFF
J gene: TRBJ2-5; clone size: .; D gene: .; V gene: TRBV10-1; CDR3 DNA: TGCGCCAGCAGCATCTGCCAAGAGACCCAGTACTTC; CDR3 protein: CASSICQETQYF
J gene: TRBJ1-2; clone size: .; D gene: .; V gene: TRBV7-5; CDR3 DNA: TGTGTCAGAAGCCCTTCCGGGACTCTATTTCTCTATGGCTACACCTTC; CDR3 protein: CVRSPSGTLFLYGYTF
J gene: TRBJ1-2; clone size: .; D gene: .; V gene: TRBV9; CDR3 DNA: TGTGCCAGCAGCGTAGGGCAGGGATTTCGCTATGGCTACACCTTC; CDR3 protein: CASSVGQGFRYGYTF
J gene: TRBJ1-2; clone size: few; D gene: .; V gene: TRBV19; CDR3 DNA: TGTGCCAGTAGTATTTACCCCCTCGTATCGATCGGCTACACCTTC; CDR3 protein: CASSIYPLVSIGYTF
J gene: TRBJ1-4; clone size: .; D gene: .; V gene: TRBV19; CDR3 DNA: TGTGCCAGTAGTATAAACGAAAAACTGTTTTTT; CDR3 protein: CASSINEKLFF
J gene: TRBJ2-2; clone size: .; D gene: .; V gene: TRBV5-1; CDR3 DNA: TGCGCCAGCAGCTTTGGCGGCACCGGGGAGCTGTTTTTT; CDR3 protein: CASSFGGTGELFF
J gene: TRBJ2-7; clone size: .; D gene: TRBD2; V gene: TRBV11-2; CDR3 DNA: TGTGCCAGCCAAAGGGCGGCTAGCGGATTCTACGAGCAGTACTTC; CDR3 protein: CASQRAASGFYEQYF
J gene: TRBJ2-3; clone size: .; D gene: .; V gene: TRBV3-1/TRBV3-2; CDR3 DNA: TGTGCCAGCAGCCAAGATCAGGCCTCAGATACGCAGTATTTT; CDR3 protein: CASSQDQASDTQYF
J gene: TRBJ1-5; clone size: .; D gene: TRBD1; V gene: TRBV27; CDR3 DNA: TGTGCCAGCAGTTTTTCAGGGGGGGGCGAGCCCCAGCATTTT; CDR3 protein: CASSFSGGGEPQHF
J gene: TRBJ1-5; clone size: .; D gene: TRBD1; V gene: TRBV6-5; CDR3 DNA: TGTGCCAGCAAAGGGGGCTTAAATCAGCCCCAGCATTTT; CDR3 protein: CASKGGLNQPQHF
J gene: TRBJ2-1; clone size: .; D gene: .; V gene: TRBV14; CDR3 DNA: TGTGCCAGCAGCCAACTTGGGACCTCGAAGAATTCGAATGAGCAGTTCTTC; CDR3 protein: CASSQLGTSKNSNEQFF
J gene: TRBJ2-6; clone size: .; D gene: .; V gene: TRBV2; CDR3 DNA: TGTGCCAGCAGTGTTTTTGGACAGCTCTCTGGGGCCAACGTCCTGACTTTC; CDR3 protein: CASSVFGQLSGANVLTF
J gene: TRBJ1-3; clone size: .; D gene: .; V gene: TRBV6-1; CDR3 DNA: TGTGCCAGCAGTGAGGAGGGGATCTCTGGAAACACCATATATTTT; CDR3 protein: CASSEEGISGNTIYF
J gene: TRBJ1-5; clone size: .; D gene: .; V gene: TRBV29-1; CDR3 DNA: TGCAGCGTTGGGGGCGCCAAAGGCCAGCCCCAGCATTTT; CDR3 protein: CSVGGAKGQPQHF
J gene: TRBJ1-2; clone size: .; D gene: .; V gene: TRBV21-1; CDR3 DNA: TGTGCCAGCAGCAAAGGCAACAGCAACTATGGCTACACCTTC; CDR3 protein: CASSKGNSNYGYTF